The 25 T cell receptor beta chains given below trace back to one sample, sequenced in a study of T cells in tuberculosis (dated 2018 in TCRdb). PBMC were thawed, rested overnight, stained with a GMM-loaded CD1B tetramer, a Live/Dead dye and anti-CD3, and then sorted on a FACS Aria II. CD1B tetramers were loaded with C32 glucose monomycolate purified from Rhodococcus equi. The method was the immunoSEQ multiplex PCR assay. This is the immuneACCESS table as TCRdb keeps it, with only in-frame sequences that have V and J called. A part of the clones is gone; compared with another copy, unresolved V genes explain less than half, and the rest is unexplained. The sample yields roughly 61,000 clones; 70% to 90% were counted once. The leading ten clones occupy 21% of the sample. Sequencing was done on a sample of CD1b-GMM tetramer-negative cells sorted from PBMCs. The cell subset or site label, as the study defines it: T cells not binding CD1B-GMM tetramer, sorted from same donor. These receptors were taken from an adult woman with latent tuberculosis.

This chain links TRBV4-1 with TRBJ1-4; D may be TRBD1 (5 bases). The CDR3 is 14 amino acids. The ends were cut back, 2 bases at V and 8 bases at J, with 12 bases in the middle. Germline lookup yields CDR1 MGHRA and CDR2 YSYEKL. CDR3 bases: TGCGCCAGCAGCCAAATCCCAGGGAACGAAAAACTGTTTTTT. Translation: CASSQIPGNEKLFF.

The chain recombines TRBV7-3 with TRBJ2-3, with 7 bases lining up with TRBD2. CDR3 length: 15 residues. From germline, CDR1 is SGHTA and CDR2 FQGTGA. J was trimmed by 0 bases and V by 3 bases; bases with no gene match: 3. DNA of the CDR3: TGTGCCAGCAGCTTGAGCGGGGTTAGCACAGATACGCAGTATTTT. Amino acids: CASSLSGVSTDTQYF.

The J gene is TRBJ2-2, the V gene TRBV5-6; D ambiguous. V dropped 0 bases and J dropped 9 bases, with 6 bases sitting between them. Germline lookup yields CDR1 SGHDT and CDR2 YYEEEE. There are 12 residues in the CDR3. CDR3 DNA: TGTGCCAGCAGCTTGGACATTCGGGAGCTGTTTTTT. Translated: CASSLDIRELFF.

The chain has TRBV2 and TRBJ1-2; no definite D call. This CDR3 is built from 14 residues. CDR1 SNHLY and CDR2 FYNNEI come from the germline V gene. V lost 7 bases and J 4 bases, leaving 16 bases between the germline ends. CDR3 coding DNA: TGTGCCAGCATAGAGGCGAGGGCCGGCTATGGCTACACCTTC. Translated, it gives CASIEARAGYGYTF. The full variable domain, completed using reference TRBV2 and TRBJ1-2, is EPEVTQTPSHQVTQMGQEVILRCVPISNHLYFYWYRQILGQKVEFLVSFYNNEISEKSEIFDDQFSVERPDGSNFTLKIRSTKLEDSAMYFCASIEARAGYGYTFGSGTRLTVV.

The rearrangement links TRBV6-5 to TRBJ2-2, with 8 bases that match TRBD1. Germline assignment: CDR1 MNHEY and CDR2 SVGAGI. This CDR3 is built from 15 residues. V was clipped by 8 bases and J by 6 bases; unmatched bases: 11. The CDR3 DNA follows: TGTGCCAGCGGCCTTGGACAGGGTTTTGCCGGGGAGCTGTTTTTT. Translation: CASGLGQGFAGELFF.

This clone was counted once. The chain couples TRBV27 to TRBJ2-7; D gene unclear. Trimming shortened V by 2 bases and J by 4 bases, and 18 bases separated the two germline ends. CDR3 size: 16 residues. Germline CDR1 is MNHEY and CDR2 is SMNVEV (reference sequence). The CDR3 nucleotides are TGTGCCAGCAGTTTACAAGGTCCGGCCTCCAGGTACGAGCAGTACTTC. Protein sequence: CASSLQGPASRYEQYF.

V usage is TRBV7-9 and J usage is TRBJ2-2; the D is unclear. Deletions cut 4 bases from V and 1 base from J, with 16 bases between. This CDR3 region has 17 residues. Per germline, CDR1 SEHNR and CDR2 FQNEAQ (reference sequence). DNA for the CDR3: TGTGCCAGCAGCTCAACCTATACCGGAGAGAACACCGGGGAGCTGTTTTTT. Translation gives CASSSTYTGENTGELFF.

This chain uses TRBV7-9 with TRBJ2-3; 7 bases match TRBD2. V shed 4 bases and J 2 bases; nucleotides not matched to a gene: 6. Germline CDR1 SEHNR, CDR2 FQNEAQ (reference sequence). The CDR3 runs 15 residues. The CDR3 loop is CASSSRGDSTDTQYF. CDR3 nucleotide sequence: TGTGCCAGCAGCTCCCGGGGGGACTCCACAGATACGCAGTATTTT.

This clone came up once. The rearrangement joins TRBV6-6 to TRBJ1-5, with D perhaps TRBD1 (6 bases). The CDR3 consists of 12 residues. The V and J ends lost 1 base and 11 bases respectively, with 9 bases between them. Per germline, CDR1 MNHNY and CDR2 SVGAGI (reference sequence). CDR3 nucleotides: TGTGCCAGCAGTTACTTGGGGGCGGCCCAGCATTTT. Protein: CASSYLGAAQHF.

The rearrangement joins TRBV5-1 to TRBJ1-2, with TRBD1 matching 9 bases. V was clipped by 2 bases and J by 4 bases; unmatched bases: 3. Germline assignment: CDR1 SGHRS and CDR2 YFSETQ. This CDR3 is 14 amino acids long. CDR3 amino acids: CASSFGQGLYGYTF. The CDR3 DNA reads TGCGCCAGCAGCTTTGGACAGGGGCTCTATGGCTACACCTTC.

The CDR3 DNA sequence: TGCGCCAGCAGCTCAGGCGGGAGTGGACAAGAGACCCAGTACTTC. Amino acid sequence: CASSSGGSGQETQYF. This sequence joins TRBV5-1 and TRBJ2-5; TRBD2 aligns across 7 bases. Germline CDR1 and CDR2: SGHRS and YFSETQ. The junction had 7 bases not matched to a gene; V was cut back by 3 bases and J by 2 bases. The CDR3 runs to 15 residues. The whole variable domain, remainder taken from reference TRBV5-1 and TRBJ2-5, is KAGVTQTPRYLIKTRGQQVTLSCSPISGHRSVSWYQQTPGQGLQFLFEYFSETQRNKGNFPGRFSGRQFSNSRSEMNVSTLELGDSALYLCASSSGGSGQETQYFGPGTRLLVL.

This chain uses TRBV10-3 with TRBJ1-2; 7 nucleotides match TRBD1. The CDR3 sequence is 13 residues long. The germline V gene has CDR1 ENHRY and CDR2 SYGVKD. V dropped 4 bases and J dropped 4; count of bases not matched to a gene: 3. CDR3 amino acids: CAISGGTVYGYTF. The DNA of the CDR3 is TGTGCCATCAGTGGGGGGACAGTCTATGGCTACACCTTC.

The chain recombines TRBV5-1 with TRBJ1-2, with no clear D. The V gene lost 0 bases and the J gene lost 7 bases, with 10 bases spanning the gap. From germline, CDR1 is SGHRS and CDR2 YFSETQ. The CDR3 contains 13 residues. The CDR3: CASSLAEGFGYTF. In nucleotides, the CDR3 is TGCGCCAGCAGCTTGGCCGAGGGATTTGGCTACACCTTC. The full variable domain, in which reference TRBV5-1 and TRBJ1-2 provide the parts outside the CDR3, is KAGVTQTPRYLIKTRGQQVTLSCSPISGHRSVSWYQQTPGQGLQFLFEYFSETQRNKGNFPGRFSGRQFSNSRSEMNVSTLELGDSALYLCASSLAEGFGYTFGSGTRLTVV.

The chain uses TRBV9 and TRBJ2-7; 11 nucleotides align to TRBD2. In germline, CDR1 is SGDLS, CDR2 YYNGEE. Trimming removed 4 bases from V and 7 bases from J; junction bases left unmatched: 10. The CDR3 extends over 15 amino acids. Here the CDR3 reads CASSFGLAGGEEQYF. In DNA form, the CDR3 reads TGTGCCAGCAGCTTCGGGCTAGCGGGAGGAGAAGAGCAGTACTTC.

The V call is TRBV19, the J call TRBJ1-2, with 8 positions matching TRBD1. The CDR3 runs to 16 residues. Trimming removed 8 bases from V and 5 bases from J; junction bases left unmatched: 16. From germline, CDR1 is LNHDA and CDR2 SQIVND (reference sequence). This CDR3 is CASSKTGEPSFYGYTF. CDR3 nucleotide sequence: TGTGCCAGTTCCAAGACAGGGGAACCTTCTTTTTATGGCTACACCTTC.

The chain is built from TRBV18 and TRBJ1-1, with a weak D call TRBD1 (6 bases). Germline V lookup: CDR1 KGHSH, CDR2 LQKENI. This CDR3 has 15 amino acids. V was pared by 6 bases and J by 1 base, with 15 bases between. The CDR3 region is CASSPSQGSNTEAFF. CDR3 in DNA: TGTGCCAGCTCTCCGTCCCAGGGGTCGAACACTGAAGCTTTCTTT. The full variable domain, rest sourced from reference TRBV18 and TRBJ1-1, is NAGVMQNPRHLVRRRGQEARLRCSPMKGHSHVYWYRQLPEEGLKFMVYLQKENIIDESGMPKERFSAEFPKEGPSILRIQQVVRGDSAAYFCASSPSQGSNTEAFFGQGTRLTVV.

CDR3 sequence: CASSSDYRGRTEAFF. The CDR3 nucleotides read TGCGCCAGCAGCAGCGATTACAGGGGGAGGACTGAAGCTTTCTTT. This rearrangement joins TRBV4-3 to TRBJ1-1, with TRBD1 matching 8 bases. With 5 bases clipped from V and 5 bases from J, the junction kept 10 bases outside the gene matches. Germline V gene lookup returns CDR1 LGHNA and CDR2 YSLEER. The CDR3 extends over 15 amino acids.

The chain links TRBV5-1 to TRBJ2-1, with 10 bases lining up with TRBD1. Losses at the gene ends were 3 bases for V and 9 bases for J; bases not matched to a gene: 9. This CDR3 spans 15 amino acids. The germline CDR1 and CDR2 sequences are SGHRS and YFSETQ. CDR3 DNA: TGCGCCAGCAGCTCAGGGACAGGGGAGTGGAGTGAGCAGTTCTTC. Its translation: CASSSGTGEWSEQFF.

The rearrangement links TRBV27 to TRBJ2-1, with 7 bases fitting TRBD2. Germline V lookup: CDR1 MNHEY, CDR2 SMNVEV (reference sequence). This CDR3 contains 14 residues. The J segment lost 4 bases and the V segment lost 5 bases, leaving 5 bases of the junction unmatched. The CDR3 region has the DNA TGTGCCAGCAGTCCCTTGGGACTATACAATGAGCAGTTCTTC. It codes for CASSPLGLYNEQFF.

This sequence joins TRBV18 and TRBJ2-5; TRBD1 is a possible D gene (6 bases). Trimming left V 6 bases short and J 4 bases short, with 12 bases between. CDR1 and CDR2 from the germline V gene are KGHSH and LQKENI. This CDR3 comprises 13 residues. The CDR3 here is CASSPGGGETQYF. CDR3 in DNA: TGTGCCAGCTCCCCTGGGGGCGGAGAGACCCAGTACTTC.

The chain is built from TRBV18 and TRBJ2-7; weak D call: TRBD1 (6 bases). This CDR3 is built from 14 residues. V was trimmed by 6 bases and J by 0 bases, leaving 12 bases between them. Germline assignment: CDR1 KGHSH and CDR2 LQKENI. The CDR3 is CASSRQESSYEQYF. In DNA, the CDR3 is TGTGCCAGCTCTCGACAGGAGAGCTCCTACGAGCAGTACTTC.

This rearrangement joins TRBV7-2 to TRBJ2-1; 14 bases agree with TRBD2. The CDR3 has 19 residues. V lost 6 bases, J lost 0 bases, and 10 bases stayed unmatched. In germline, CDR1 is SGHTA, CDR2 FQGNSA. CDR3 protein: CASSYGTSGGRYSYNEQFF. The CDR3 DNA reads TGTGCCAGCAGTTACGGGACTAGCGGGGGACGATACTCCTACAATGAGCAGTTCTTC.

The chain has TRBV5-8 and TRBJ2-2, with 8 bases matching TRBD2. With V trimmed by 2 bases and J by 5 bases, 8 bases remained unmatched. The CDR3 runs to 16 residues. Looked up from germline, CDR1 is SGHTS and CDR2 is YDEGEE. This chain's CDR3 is CASSFQLAEGTGELFF. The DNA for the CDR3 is TGTGCCAGCAGCTTTCAACTAGCGGAGGGAACCGGGGAGCTGTTTTTT.

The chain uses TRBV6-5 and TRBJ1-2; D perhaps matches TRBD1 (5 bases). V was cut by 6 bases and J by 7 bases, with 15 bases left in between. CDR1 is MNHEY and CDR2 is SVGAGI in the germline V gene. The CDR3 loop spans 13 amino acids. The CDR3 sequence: CASRNLDGGGYTF. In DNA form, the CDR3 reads TGTGCCAGCAGGAATCTCGACGGGGGTGGCTACACCTTC.

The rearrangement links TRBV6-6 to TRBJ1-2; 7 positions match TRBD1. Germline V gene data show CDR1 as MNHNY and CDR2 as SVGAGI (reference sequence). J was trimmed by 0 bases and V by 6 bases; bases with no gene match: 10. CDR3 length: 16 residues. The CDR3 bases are TGTGCCAGCAGGTCTTCCCGGGACAGCGCTAACTATGGCTACACCTTC. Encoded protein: CASRSSRDSANYGYTF.